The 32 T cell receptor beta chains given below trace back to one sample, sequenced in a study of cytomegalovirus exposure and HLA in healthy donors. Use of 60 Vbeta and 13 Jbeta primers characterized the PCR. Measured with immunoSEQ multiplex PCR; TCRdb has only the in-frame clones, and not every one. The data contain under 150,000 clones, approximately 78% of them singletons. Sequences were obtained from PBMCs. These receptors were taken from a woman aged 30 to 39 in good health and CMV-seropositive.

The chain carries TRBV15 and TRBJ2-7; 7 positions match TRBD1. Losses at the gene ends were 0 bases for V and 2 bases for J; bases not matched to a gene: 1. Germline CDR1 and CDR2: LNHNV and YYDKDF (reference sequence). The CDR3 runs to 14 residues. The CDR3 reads CATSRDGTAYEQYF. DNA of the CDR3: TGTGCCACCAGCAGAGATGGGACAGCCTACGAGCAGTACTTC.

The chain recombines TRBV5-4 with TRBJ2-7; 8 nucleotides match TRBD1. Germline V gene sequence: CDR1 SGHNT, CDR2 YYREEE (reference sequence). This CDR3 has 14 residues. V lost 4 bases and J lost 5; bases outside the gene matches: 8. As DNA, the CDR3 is TGTGCCAGCAGCGCCGGGACAGGACCCCACGAGCAGTACTTC. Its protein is CASSAGTGPHEQYF.

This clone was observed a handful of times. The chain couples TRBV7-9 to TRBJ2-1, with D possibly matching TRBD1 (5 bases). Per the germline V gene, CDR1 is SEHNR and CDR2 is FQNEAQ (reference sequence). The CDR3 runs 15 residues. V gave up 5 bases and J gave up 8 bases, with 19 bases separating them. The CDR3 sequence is CASSPPGQGSDEQFF. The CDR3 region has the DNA TGTGCCAGCAGCCCGCCCGGTCAGGGCAGCGATGAGCAGTTCTTC.

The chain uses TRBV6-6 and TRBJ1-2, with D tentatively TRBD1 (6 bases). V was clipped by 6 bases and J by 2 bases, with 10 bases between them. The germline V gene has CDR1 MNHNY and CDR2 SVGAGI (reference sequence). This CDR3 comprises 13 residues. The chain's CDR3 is CASRPGQNYGYTF. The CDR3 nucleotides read TGTGCCAGCAGACCCGGACAGAACTATGGCTACACCTTC.

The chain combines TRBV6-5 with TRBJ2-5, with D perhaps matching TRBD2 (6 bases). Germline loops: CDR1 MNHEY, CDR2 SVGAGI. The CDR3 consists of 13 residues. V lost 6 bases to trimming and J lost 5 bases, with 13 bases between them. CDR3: CASRTLGRETQYF. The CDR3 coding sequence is TGTGCCAGCAGGACATTAGGGAGGGAGACCCAGTACTTC.

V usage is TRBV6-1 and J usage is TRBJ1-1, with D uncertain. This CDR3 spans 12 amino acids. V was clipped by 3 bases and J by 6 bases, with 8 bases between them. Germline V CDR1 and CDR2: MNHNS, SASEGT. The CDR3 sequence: CASSDTAPEAFF. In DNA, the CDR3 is TGTGCCAGCAGTGATACAGCCCCTGAAGCTTTCTTT.

CDR3 region: CASRDTVGGLTSSYNEQFF. DNA for the CDR3: TGTGCCAGCCGTGATACTGTGGGGGGGCTCACTAGCTCCTACAATGAGCAGTTCTTC. The chain carries TRBV18 and TRBJ2-1; D may be TRBD2 (7 bases). From germline, CDR1 is KGHSH and CDR2 LQKENI. This CDR3 has 19 amino acids. The ends were cut back, 8 bases at V and 0 bases at J, with 26 bases in the middle. The complete variable domain, with remaining parts taken from reference TRBV18 and TRBJ2-1, reads NAGVMQNPRHLVRRRGQEARLRCSPMKGHSHVYWYRQLPEEGLKFMVYLQKENIIDESGMPKERFSAEFPKEGPSILRIQQVVRGDSAAYFCASRDTVGGLTSSYNEQFFGPGTRLTVL.

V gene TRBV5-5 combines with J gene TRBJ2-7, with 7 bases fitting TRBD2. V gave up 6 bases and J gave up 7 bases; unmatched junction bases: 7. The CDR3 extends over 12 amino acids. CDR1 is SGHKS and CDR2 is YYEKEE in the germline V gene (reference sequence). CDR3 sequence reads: CASTPPGGEQYF. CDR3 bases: TGTGCCAGCACCCCCCCCGGGGGGGAGCAGTACTTC.

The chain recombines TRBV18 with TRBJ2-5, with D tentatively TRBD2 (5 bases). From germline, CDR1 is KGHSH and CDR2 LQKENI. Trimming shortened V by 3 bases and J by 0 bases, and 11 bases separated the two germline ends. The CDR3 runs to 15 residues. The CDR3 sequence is CASSPYARDQETQYF. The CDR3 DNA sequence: TGTGCCAGCTCACCCTATGCGCGGGACCAAGAGACCCAGTACTTC. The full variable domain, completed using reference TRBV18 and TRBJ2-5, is NAGVMQNPRHLVRRRGQEARLRCSPMKGHSHVYWYRQLPEEGLKFMVYLQKENIIDESGMPKERFSAEFPKEGPSILRIQQVVRGDSAAYFCASSPYARDQETQYFGPGTRLLVL.

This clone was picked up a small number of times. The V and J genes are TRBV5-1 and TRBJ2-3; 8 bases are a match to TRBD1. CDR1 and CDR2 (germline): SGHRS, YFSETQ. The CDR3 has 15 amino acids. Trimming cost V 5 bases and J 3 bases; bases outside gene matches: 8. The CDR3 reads CASRPTGDRTDTQYF. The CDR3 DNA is TGCGCCAGCAGGCCGACAGGGGATCGGACAGATACGCAGTATTTT.

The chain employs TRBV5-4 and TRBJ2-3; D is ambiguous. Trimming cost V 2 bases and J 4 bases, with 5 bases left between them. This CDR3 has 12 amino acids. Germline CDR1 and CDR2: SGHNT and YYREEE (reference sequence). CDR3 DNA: TGTGCCAGCAGCTTCCCCGCAGATACGCAGTATTTT. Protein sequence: CASSFPADTQYF.

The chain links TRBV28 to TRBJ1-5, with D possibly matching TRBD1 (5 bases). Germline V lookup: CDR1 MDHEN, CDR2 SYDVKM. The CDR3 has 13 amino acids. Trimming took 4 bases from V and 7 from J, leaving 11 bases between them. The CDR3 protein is CASSSPGNQPQHF. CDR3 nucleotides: TGTGCCAGCAGTTCCCCAGGGAACCAGCCCCAGCATTTT.

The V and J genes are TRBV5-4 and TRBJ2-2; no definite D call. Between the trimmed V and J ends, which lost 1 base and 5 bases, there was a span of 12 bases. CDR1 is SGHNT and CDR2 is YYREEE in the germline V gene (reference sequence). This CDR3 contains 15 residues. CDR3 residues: CASSLMSGGTGELFF. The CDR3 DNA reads TGTGCCAGCAGCTTGATGTCGGGTGGGACCGGGGAGCTGTTTTTT.

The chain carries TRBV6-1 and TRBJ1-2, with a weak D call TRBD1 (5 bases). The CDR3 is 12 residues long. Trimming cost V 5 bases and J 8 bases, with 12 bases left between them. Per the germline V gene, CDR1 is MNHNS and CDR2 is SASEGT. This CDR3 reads CASSPGGDGYTF. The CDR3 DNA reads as TGTGCCAGCAGTCCGGGGGGGGACGGCTACACCTTC.

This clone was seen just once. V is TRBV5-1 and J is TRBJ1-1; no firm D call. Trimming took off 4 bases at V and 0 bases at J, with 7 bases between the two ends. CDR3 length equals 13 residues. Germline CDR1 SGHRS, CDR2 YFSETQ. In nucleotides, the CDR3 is TGCGCCAGCAGCCTGAACTTGAACACTGAAGCTTTCTTT. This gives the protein CASSLNLNTEAFF.

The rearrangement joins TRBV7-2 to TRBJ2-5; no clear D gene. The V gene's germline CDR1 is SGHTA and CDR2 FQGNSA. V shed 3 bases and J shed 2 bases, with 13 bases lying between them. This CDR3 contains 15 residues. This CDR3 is CASSFFSGPQETQYF. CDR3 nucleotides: TGTGCCAGCAGCTTCTTTTCGGGTCCTCAAGAGACCCAGTACTTC.

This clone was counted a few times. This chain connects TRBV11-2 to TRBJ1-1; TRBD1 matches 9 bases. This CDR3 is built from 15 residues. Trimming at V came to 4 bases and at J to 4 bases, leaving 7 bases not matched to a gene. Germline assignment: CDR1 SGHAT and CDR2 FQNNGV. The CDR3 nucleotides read TGTGCCAGCAGCTGGACAGGGGAAAAGACCACTGAAGCTTTCTTT. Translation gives CASSWTGEKTTEAFF.

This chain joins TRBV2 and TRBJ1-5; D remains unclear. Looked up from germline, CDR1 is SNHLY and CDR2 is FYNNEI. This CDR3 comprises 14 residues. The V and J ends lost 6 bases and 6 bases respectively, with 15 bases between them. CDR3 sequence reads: CASRLASEAQPQHF. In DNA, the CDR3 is TGTGCCAGCAGGTTGGCAAGCGAGGCTCAGCCCCAGCATTTT.

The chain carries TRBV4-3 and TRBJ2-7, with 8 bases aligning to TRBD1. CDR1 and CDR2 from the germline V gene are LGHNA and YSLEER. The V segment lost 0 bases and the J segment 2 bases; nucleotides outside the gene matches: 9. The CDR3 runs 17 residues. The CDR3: CASSQDLWTGSTYEQYF. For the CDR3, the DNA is TGCGCCAGCAGCCAAGATTTATGGACAGGGAGCACCTACGAGCAGTACTTC.

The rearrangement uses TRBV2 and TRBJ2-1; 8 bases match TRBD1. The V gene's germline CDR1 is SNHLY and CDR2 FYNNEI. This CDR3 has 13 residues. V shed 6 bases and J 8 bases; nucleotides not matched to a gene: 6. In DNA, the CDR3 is TGTGCCAGCAGCAGGGGGCTCTTCGATGAGCAGTTCTTC. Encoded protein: CASSRGLFDEQFF.

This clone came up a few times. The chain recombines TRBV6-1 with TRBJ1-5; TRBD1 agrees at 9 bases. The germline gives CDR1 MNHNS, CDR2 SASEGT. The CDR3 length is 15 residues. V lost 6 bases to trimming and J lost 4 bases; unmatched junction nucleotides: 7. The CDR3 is CASSGGQGWNQPQHF. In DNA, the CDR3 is TGTGCCAGCAGCGGAGGACAGGGGTGGAATCAGCCCCAGCATTTT.

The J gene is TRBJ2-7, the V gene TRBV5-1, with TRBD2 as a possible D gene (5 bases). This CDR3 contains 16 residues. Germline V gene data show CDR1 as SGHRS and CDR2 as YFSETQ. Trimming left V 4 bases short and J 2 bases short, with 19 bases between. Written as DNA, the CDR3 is TGCGCCAGCAGCCCTGGGGTTGGGGAGATACCCTACGAGCAGTACTTC. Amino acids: CASSPGVGEIPYEQYF.

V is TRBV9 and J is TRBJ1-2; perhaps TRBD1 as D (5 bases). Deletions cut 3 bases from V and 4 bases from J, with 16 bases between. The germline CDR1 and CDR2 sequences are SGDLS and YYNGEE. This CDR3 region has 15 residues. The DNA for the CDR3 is TGTGCCAGCAGCGGCCCCTCACGGGGGAGCTATGGCTACACCTTC. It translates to CASSGPSRGSYGYTF.

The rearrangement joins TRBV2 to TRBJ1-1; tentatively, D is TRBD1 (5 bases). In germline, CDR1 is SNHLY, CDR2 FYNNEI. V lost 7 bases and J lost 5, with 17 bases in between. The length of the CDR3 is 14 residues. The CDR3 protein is CASIAGGVGTEAFF. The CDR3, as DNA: TGTGCCAGCATTGCAGGAGGGGTAGGGACTGAAGCTTTCTTT.

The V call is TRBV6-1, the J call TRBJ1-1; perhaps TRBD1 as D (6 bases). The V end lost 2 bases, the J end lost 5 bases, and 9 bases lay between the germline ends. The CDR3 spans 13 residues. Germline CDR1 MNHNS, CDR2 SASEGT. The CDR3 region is CASSETGNTEAFF. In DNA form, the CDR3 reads TGTGCCAGCAGTGAAACAGGGAATACTGAAGCTTTCTTT.

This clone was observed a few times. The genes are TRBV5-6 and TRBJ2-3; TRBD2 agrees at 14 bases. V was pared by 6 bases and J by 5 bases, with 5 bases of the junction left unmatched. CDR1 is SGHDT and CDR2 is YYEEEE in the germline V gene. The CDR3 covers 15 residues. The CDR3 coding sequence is TGTGCCAGCACGACTAGCGGGGGGGCCATAGATACGCAGTATTTT. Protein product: CASTTSGGAIDTQYF.

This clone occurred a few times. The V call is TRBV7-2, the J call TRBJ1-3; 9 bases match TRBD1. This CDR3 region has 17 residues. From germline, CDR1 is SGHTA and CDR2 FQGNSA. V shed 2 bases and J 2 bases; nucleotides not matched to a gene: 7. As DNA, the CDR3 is TGTGCCAGCAGCTTAAAAGGGGGACAGGGCCCTGGAAACACCATATATTTT. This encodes CASSLKGGQGPGNTIYF.

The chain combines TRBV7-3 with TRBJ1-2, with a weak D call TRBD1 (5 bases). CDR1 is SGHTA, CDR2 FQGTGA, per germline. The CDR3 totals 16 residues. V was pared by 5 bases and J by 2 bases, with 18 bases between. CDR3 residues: CASSPTGSPRNYGYTF. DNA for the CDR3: TGTGCCAGCAGCCCCACAGGTTCACCCAGAAACTATGGCTACACCTTC.

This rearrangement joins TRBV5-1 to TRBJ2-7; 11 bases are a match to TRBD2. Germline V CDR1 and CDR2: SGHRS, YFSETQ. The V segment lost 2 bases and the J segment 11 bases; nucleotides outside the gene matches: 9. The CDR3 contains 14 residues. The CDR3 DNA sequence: TGCGCCAGCAGCTTAAGAACTAGCGGGGGCCCGAAGTACTTC. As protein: CASSLRTSGGPKYF.

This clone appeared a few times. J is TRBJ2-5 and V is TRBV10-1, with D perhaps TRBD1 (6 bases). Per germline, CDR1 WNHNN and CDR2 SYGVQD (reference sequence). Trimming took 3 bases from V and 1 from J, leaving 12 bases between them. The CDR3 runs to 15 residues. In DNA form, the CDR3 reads TGCGCCAGCAGTGACTACAGGGAATCCCAAGAGACCCAGTACTTC. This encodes CASSDYRESQETQYF.

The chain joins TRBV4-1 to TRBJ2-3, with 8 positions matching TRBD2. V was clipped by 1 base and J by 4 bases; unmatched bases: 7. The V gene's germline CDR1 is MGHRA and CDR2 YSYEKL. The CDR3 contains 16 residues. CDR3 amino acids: CASSQAPGLGADTQYF. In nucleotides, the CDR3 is TGCGCCAGCAGCCAAGCCCCGGGACTAGGCGCAGATACGCAGTATTTT.

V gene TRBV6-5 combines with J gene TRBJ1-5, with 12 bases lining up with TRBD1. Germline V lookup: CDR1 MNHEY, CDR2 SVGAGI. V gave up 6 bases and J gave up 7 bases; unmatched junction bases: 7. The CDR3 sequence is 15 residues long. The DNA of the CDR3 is TGTGCCAGCAGCTGGGGACAGGGGGCAGGGCAGCCCCAGCATTTT. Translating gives CASSWGQGAGQPQHF.